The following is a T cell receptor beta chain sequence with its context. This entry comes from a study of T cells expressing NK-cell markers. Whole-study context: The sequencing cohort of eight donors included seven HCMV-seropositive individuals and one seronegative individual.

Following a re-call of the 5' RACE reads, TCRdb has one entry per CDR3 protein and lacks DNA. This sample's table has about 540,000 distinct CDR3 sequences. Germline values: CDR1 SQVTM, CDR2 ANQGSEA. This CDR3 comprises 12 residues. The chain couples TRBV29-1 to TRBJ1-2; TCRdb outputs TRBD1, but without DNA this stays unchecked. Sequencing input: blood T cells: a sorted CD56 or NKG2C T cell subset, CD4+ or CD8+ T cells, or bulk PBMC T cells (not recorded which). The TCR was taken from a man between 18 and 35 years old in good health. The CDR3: CSVDGGIYGYTF.